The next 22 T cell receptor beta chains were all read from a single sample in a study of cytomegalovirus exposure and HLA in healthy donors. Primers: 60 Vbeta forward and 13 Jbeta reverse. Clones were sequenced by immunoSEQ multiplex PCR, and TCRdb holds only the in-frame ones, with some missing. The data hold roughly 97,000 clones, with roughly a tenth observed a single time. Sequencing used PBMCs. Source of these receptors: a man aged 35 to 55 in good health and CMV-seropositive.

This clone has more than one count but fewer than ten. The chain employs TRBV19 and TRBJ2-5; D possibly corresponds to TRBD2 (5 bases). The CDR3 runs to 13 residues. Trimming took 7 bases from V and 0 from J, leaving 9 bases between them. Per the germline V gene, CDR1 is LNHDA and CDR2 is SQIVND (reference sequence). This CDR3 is CASKAAYQETQYF. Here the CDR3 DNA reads TGTGCCAGTAAAGCGGCATACCAAGAGACCCAGTACTTC.

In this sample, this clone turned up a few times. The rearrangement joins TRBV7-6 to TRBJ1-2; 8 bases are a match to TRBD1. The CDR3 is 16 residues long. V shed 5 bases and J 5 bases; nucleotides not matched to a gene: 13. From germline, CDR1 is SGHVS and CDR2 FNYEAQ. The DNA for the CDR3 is TGTGCCAGCAGCCTGACAGGGGAGTTGGATCGGTATGGCTACACCTTC. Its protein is CASSLTGELDRYGYTF.

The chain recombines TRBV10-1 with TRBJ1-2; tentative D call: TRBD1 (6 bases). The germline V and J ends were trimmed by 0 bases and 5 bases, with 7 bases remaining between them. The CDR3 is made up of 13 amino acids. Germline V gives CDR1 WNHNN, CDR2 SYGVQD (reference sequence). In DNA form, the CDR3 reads TGCGCCAGCAGTGAGTCTCAGGGGTATGGCTACACCTTC. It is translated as CASSESQGYGYTF.

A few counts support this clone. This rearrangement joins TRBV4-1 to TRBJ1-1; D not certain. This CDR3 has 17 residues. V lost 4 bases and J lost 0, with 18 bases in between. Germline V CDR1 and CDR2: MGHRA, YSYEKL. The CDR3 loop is CASSRGVLVVMNTEAFF. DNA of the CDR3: TGCGCCAGCAGCCGGGGAGTCTTGGTGGTCATGAACACTGAAGCTTTCTTT.

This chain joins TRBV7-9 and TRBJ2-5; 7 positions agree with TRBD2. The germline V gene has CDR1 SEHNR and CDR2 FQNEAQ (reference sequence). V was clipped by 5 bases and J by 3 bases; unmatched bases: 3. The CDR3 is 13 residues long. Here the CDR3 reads CASSQLAEETQYF. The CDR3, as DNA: TGTGCCAGCAGCCAGCTAGCGGAAGAGACCCAGTACTTC. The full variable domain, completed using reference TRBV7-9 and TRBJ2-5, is DTGVSQNPRHKITKRGQNVTFRCDPISEHNRLYWYRQTLGQGPEFLTYFQNEAQLEKSRLLSDRFSAERPKGSFSTLEIQRTEQGDSAMYLCASSQLAEETQYFGPGTRLLVL.

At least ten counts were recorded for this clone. The CDR3 DNA follows: TGTGCCATCAGTGACGGGGAGGGAGACGAGCAGTACTTC. Protein product: CAISDGEGDEQYF. V and J are TRBV10-3 and TRBJ2-7; 7 nucleotides line up with TRBD2. The CDR3 runs 13 residues. Germline-derived CDR1 and CDR2 are ENHRY and SYGVKD. The J segment lost 5 bases and the V segment lost 3 bases, leaving 4 bases of the junction unmatched.

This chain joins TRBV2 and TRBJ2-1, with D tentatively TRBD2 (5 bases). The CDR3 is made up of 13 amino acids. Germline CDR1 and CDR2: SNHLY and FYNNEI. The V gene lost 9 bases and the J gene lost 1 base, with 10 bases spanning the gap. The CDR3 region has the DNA TGTGCCAGTCTACTAGTTTCCTACAATGAGCAGTTCTTC. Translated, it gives CASLLVSYNEQFF.

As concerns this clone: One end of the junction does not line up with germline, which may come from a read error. In nucleotides, the CDR3 is TGTGCTAGCACCCGGGTGGGTGGCGAGACCCAGTACTTC. Translated: CASTRVGGETQYF. This chain connects TRBV7-7 to TRBJ2-5; D call uncertain. This CDR3 is 13 amino acids long. In germline, CDR1 is SSHAT, CDR2 FNYEAQ (reference sequence).

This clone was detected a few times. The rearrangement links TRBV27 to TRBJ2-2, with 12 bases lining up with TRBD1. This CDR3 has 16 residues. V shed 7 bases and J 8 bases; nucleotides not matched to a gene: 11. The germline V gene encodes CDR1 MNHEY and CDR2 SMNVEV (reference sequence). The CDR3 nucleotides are TGTGCCAGCACCCTCGGGACAGGGGGCGCATCTGGGGAGCTGTTTTTT. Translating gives CASTLGTGGASGELFF.

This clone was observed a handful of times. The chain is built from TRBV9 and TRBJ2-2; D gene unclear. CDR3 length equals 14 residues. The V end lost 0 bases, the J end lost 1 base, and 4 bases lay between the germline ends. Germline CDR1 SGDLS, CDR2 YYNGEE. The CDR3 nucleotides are TGTGCCAGCAGCGTAGTTCAGAACACCGGGGAGCTGTTTTTT. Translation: CASSVVQNTGELFF.

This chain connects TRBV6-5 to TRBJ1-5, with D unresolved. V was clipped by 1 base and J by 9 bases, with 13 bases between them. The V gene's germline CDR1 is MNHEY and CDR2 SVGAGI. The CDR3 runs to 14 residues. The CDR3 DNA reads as TGTGCCAGCAGTTACTTTGCTGCCGCGCGGCCCCAGCATTTT. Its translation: CASSYFAAARPQHF.

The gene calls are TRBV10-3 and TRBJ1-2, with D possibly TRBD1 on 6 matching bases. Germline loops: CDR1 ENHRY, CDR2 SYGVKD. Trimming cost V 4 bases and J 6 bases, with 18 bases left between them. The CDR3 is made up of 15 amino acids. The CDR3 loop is CAISGRGGVSDGYTF. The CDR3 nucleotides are TGTGCCATCAGTGGGAGGGGGGGGGTTTCGGATGGCTACACCTTC.

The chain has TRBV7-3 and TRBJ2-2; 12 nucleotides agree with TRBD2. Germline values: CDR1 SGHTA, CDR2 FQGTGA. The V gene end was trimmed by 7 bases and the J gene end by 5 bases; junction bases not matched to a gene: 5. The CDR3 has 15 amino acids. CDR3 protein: CASTSTSGSTGELFF. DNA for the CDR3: TGTGCCAGCACCTCGACTAGCGGGAGTACCGGGGAGCTGTTTTTT.

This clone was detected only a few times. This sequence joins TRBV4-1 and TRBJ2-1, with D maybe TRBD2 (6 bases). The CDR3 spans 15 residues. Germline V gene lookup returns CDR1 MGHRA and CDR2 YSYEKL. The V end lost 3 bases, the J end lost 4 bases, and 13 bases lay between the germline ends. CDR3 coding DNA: TGCGCCAGCAGCCAGCTTAGCGGAGCTTACAATGAGCAGTTCTTC. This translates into CASSQLSGAYNEQFF.

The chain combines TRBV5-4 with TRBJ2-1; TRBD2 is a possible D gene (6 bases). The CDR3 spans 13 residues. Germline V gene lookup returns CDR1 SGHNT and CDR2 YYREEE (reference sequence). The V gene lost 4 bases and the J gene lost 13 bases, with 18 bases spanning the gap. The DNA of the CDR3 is TGTGCCAGCAGCCCGTCCGGGAGAGTGGAACAGTTCTTC. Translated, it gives CASSPSGRVEQFF.

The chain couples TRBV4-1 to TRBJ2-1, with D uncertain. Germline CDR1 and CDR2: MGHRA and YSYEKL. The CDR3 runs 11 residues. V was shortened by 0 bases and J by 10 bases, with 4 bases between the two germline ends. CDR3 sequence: CASSQEREQFF. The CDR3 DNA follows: TGCGCCAGCAGCCAAGAGCGGGAGCAGTTCTTC.

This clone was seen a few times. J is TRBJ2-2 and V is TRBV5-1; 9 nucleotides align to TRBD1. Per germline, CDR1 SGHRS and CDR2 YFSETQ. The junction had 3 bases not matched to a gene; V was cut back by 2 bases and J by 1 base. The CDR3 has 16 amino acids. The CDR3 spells CASSLSGQGNTGELFF. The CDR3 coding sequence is TGCGCCAGCAGCTTATCGGGACAGGGGAACACCGGGGAGCTGTTTTTT.

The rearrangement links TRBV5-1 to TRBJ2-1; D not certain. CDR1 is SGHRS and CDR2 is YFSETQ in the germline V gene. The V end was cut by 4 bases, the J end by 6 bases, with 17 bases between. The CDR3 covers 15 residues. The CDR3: CASSLDLSPGNEQFF. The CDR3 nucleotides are TGCGCCAGCAGCCTAGACTTATCTCCTGGCAATGAGCAGTTCTTC.

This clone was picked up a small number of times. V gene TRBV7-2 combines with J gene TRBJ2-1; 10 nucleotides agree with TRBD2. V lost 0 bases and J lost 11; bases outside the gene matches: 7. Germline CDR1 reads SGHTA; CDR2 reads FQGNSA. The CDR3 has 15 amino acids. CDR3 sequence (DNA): TGTGCCAGCAGCTTAGCAGGGACTAGCGTGTTGCAGCAGTTCTTC. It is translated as CASSLAGTSVLQQFF.

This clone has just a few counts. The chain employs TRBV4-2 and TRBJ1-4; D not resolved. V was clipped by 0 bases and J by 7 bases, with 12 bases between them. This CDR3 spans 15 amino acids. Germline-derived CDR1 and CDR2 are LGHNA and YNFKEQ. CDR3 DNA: TGTGCCAGCAGCCAAGATAGGCAGAGGATTGAAAAACTGTTTTTT. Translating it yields CASSQDRQRIEKLFF.

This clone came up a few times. The CDR3 reads CATSRDVAGGKLDTQYF. Written as DNA, the CDR3 is TGTGCCACCAGCAGGGACGTAGCGGGAGGGAAGTTAGATACGCAGTATTTT. The rearrangement uses TRBV15 and TRBJ2-3; the match to TRBD2 covers 11 bases. The CDR3 is made up of 17 amino acids. The ends lost 3 bases at V and 5 bases at J; junction bases unmatched: 10. Germline V gene data show CDR1 as LNHNV and CDR2 as YYDKDF (reference sequence).

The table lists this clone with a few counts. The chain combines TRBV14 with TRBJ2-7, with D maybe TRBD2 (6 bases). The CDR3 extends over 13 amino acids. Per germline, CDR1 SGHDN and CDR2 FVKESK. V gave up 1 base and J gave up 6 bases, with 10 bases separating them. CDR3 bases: TGTGCCAGCAGCCAAGTCGGTAGCGGCGAGCAGTACTTC. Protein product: CASSQVGSGEQYF.